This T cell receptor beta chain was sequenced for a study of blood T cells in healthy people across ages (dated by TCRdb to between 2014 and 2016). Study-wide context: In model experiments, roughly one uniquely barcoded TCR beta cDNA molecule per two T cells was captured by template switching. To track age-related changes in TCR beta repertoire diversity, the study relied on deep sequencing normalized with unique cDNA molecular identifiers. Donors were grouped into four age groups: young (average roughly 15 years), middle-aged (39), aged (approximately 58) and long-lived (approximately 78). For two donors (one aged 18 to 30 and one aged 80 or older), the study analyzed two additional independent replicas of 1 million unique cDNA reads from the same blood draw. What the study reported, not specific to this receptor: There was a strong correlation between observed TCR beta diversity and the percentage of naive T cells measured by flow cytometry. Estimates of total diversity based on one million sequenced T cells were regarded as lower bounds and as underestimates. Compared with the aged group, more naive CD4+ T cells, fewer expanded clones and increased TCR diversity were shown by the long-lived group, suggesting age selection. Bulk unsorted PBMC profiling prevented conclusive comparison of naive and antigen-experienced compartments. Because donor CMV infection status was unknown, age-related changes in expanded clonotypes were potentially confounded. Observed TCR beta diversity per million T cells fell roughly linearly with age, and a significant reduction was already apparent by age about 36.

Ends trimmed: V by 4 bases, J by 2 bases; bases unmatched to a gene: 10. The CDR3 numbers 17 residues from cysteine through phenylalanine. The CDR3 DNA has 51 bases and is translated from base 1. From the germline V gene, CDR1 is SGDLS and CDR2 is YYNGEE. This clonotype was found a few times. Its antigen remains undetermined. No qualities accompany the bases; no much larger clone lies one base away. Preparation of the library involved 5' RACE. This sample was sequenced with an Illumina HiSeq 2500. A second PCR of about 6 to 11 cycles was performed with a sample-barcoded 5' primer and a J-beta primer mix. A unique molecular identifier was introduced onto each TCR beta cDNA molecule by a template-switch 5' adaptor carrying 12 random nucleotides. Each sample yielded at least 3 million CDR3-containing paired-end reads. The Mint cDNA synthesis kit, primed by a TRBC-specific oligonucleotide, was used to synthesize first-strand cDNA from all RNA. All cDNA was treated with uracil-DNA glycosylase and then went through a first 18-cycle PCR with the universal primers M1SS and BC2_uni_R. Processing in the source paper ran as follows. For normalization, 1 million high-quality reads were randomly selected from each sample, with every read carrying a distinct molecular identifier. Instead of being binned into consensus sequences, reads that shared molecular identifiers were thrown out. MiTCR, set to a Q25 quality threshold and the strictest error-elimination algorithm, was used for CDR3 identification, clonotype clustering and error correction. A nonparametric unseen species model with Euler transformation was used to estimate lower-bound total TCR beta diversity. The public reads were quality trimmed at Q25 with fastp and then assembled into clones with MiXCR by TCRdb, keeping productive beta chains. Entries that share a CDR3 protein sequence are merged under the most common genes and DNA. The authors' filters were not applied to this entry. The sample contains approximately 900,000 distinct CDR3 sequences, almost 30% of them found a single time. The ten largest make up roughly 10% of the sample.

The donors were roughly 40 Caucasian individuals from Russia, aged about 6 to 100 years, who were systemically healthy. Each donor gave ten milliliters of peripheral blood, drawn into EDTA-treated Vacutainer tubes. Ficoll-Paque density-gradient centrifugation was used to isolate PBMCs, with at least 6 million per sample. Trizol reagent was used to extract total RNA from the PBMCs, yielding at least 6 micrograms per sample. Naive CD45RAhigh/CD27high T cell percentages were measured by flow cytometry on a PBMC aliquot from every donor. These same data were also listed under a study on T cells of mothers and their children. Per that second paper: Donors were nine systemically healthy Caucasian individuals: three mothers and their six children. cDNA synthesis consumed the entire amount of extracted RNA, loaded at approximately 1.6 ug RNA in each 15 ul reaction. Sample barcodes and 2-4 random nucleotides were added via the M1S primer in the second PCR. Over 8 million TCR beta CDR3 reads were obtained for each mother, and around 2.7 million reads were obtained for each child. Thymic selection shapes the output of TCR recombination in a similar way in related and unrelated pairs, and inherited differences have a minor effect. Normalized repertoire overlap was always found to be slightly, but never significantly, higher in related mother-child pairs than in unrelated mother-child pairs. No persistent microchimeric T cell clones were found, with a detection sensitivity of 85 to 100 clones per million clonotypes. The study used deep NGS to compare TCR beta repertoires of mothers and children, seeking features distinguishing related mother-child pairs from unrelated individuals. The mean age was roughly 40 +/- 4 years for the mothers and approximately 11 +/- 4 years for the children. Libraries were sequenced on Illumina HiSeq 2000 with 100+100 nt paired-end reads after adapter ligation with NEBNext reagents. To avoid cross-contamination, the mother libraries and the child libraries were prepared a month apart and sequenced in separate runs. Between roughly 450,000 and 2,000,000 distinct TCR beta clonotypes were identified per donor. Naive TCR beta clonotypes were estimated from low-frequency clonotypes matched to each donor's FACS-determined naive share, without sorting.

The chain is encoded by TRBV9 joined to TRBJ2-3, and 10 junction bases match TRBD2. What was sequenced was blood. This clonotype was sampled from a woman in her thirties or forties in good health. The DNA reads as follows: TGTGCCAGCAGCTCGGGTTTAGCGGGGGGTAACACAGATACGCAGTATTTT. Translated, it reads CASSSGLAGGNTDTQYF.